This T cell receptor beta chain was obtained from a study of cytomegalovirus exposure and HLA in healthy donors. Background on the study: Among about 200 million T cells, an earlier analysis found 117 million unique TCR beta sequences.

From germline, CDR1 is MGHRA and CDR2 YSYEKL. Trimming removed 4 bases from V and 0 bases from J, with 15 bases in between. This CDR3 is built from 16 residues. The study, taken as a whole, reports: A later analysis reportedly found that, within productive TCRs, an Asian-associated ancestry cluster had fewer N-insertions than the mean observed across the 666 donors.

Comments on this clone: Antigen specificity is unknown.

The PCR had 60 Vbeta and 13 Jbeta primers. Libraries were prepared by immunoSEQ multiplex PCR; TCRdb keeps only in-frame clonotypes and omits some of them. This sample's clone table lists 140,000 to 150,000 clones. The rearrangement links TRBV4-1 to TRBJ1-2, with D possibly matching TRBD1 (6 bases). This TCR derives from a woman in her 50s in good health and CMV-seronegative. The sequencing input was PBMCs. The CDR3 is CASSPIRDKSNYGYTF. The CDR3 coding sequence is TGCGCCAGCAGCCCCATCCGGGACAAGTCTAACTATGGCTACACCTTC.